Listed below are T cell receptor beta chains from one sample, sequenced in a study of Ad26.COV2.S vaccination and SARS-CoV-2 variants. TCRdb keeps only in-frame clones here, not all; method: immunoSEQ multiplex PCR. The profile shows 380,000 or so clones, around 88% of them singletons. The sequencing used peripheral blood, collected in a trial of Ad26.COV2.S vaccine versus placebo. The receptors were gathered from a person between 18 and 65 years old who received the Ad26.COV2.S COVID-19 vaccine or a placebo. CDR3s include the opening cysteine and the closing phenylalanine or tryptophan. A D gene is named only where the DNA matches it firmly. A row's size may be missing; if present it is once, few, many or a size class.

CDR3aa,CDR3nt,abundance,v_gene,j_gene,d_gene
CASSRGGNYGYTF,TGTGCCAGCAGCCGGGGGGGGAACTATGGCTACACCTTC,once,TRBV12-3/TRBV12-4,TRBJ1-2,.
CASSPSGQFSAYEQYF,TGTGCCAGCAGCCCCTCGGGACAGTTCTCCGCCTACGAGCAGTACTTC,.,TRBV5-5,TRBJ2-7,TRBD1
CASSLVGHEQFF,TGTGCCAGCAGCTTGGTAGGGCATGAGCAGTTCTTC,.,TRBV5-6,TRBJ2-1,.
CASSIEGFRGYTF,TGTGCCAGTAGTATAGAAGGGTTTCGTGGCTACACCTTC,.,TRBV19,TRBJ1-2,.
CASSSDGGNTEAFF,TGCGCCAGCAGCTCCGACGGGGGGAACACTGAAGCTTTCTTT,.,TRBV5-1,TRBJ1-1,.
CASSRGGRDSNQPQHF,TGTGCCAGCAGTCGAGGTGGACGAGATAGCAATCAGCCCCAGCATTTT,few,TRBV28,TRBJ1-5,.
CASSEVSNSPLHF,TGTGCCAGCAGTGAGGTCAGCAATTCACCCCTCCACTTT,few,TRBV2,TRBJ1-6,.
CASSLGSGPRGGGGYTF,TGTGCCAGCAGCTTAGGGTCCGGGCCCCGCGGGGGAGGTGGCTACACCTTC,.,TRBV7-9,TRBJ1-2,.
CASSPRVQIVTEAFF,TGTGCCAGCAGCCCACGAGTGCAGATAGTAACGGAAGCTTTCTTT,.,TRBV9,TRBJ1-1,.
CASSSRDSQETQYF,TGTGCCAGCAGCTCCCGAGACTCCCAAGAGACCCAGTACTTC,.,TRBV7-2,TRBJ2-5,.
CASSLQGAYEQYF,TGTGCCAGCAGTTTACAGGGGGCCTACGAGCAGTACTTC,.,TRBV12-3/TRBV12-4,TRBJ2-7,TRBD1
CASTNRDYEQYF,TGTGCCAGCACCAACCGGGACTACGAGCAGTACTTC,few,TRBV27,TRBJ2-7,.
CASSLDPGPYEQYF,TGTGCCAGCAGCTTGGACCCGGGCCCCTACGAGCAGTACTTC,.,TRBV7-2,TRBJ2-7,.
CARSWHTEAFF,TGTGCCAGAAGCTGGCACACTGAAGCTTTCTTT,.,TRBV5-3,TRBJ1-1,.
CASSLASGGLYNEQFF,TGTGCCAGCAGCTTGGCTAGCGGGGGTTTATACAATGAGCAGTTCTTC,.,TRBV5-4,TRBJ2-1,TRBD2
CASSLAGDSVLYEQYF,TGTGCCAGCAGCTTGGCCGGGGACAGTGTCCTCTACGAGCAGTACTTC,.,TRBV5-5,TRBJ2-7,TRBD1
CASSLGTGSLYGYTF,TGTGCCAGCAGCCTCGGGACAGGGTCCCTCTATGGCTACACCTTC,.,TRBV5-6,TRBJ1-2,TRBD1
CASSLDEPPYNEQFF,TGTGCCAGCAGCTTAGATGAGCCTCCATACAATGAGCAGTTCTTC,.,TRBV11-2,TRBJ2-1,.
CASSFGVNTGELFF,TGTGCCAGCAGCTTCGGAGTGAACACCGGGGAGCTGTTTTTT,.,TRBV7-9,TRBJ2-2,.
CASSHRLAGLSSYNEQFF,TGTGCCAGCAGCCATCGACTAGCGGGACTCAGCTCCTACAATGAGCAGTTCTTC,.,TRBV7-8,TRBJ2-1,TRBD2
CASGSQRGETQYF,TGTGCCAGCGGCTCGCAGCGTGGGGAGACCCAGTACTTC,.,TRBV27,TRBJ2-5,.
CASIYDKVEAFF,TGTGCCAGCATTTACGACAAAGTTGAAGCTTTCTTT,once,TRBV6-2/TRBV6-3,TRBJ1-1,.
CASSQDSPAYAPDTQYF,TGTGCCAGCAGCCAAGACTCCCCGGCTTACGCCCCAGATACGCAGTATTTT,.,TRBV3-1/TRBV3-2,TRBJ2-3,.
CASSQSGLAGGPGGELFF,TGCGCCAGCAGCCAGTCGGGACTAGCGGGGGGGCCTGGCGGGGAGCTGTTTTTT,.,TRBV4-3,TRBJ2-2,TRBD2
CASSQEGASNQPQHF,TGTGCCAGCAGCCAAGAAGGGGCAAGCAATCAGCCCCAGCATTTT,.,TRBV4-2,TRBJ1-5,.
CASSLWGGTGMGELFF,TGTGCCAGCAGTTTATGGGGGGGCACAGGGATGGGGGAGCTGTTTTTT,.,TRBV28,TRBJ2-2,.
CASSSLAGSPTDTQYF,TGTGCCAGCAGCTCGTTAGCGGGGAGCCCCACAGATACGCAGTATTTT,.,TRBV11-2,TRBJ2-3,TRBD2
CASSLGGGSYGYTF,TGTGCCAGCAGCTTAGGTGGGGGTTCCTATGGCTACACCTTC,.,TRBV7-2,TRBJ1-2,.
CASGGTDFSGANVLTF,TGTGCCAGCGGGGGGACTGATTTCTCTGGGGCCAACGTCCTGACTTTC,.,TRBV2,TRBJ2-6,.
CASSEGRYTEAFF,TGTGCCAGCAGTGAAGGACGGTACACTGAAGCTTTCTTT,few,TRBV6-1,TRBJ1-1,.
CATSDLDTSGTDTQYF,TGTGCCACCAGTGATTTGGACACTAGCGGCACAGATACGCAGTATTTT,.,TRBV24-1,TRBJ2-3,TRBD2
CASSPSSGPGQAEAFF,TGTGCCAGCAGTCCCTCCTCAGGGCCTGGGCAGGCTGAAGCTTTCTTT,.,TRBV27,TRBJ1-1,.
CASSSRGWEQFF,TGTGCCAGCAGTAGTAGGGGCTGGGAGCAGTTCTTC,.,TRBV28,TRBJ2-1,.
CASSLPDQETQYF,TGTGCCAGCAGCTTACCCGACCAAGAGACCCAGTACTTC,.,TRBV11-1,TRBJ2-5,.
CASSTGTYDSYEQYF,TGTGCCAGTAGTACCGGGACCTACGACTCCTACGAGCAGTACTTC,.,TRBV19,TRBJ2-7,.
CASSQDYGSGKLFF,TGCGCCAGCAGCCAAGATTACGGAAGCGGGAAACTGTTTTTT,.,TRBV4-3,TRBJ1-4,.
CASSYGLAGGPKQFF,TGTGCCAGCAGTTACGGGCTAGCGGGAGGGCCGAAGCAGTTCTTC,.,TRBV6-5,TRBJ2-1,TRBD2
CAISPSGGLSYEQYF,TGTGCCATCAGTCCCTCCGGGGGACTTTCCTACGAGCAGTACTTC,.,TRBV10-3,TRBJ2-7,.
CASSLGFSTDTQYF,TGTGCCAGCAGCTTGGGATTTAGCACAGATACGCAGTATTTT,.,TRBV7-6,TRBJ2-3,.
CASSPYPGGALNTEAFF,TGTGCCAGTAGTCCTTATCCGGGAGGGGCTCTAAACACTGAAGCTTTCTTT,.,TRBV19,TRBJ1-1,.
CASSWGHGGYTF,TGCGCCAGCAGCTGGGGCCATGGTGGCTACACCTTC,.,TRBV5-1,TRBJ1-2,.
CASSTNRGAGTDTQYF,TGTGCCAGCAGCACTAATCGGGGGGCGGGCACAGATACGCAGTATTTT,.,TRBV11-2,TRBJ2-3,.
CASSPLGGWVTDTQYF,TGTGCCAGCAGCCCCTTGGGGGGTTGGGTCACAGATACGCAGTATTTT,.,TRBV5-4,TRBJ2-3,.
CASSEKGQRQETQYF,TGCGCCAGCAGCGAGAAGGGACAGCGCCAAGAGACCCAGTACTTC,once,TRBV5-1,TRBJ2-5,TRBD1
CASSGGTGLEQYF,TGTGCCAGCAGCGGAGGGACAGGGCTAGAGCAGTACTTC,.,TRBV13,TRBJ2-7,TRBD1
CASSHREEQYF,TGCGCCAGCAGCCATCGTGAAGAGCAGTACTTC,.,TRBV4-1,TRBJ2-7,.
CASSKVATGAYNEQFF,.,.,TRBV21-1,TRBJ2-1,.
CALVPLELLNAEQYF,TGTGCCTTGGTCCCGCTGGAATTGCTTAATGCCGAGCAGTACTTC,.,TRBV30,TRBJ2-7,.
CASSSPGTTGSGANVLTF,TGTGCCAGCAGTTCCCCCGGGACAACTGGCTCTGGGGCCAACGTCCTGACTTTC,.,TRBV28,TRBJ2-6,.
CASSNGNQPQHF,TGTGCCAGTAGTAATGGGAATCAGCCCCAGCATTTT,.,TRBV19,TRBJ1-5,.
CASSHTYRGGTEAFF,TGTGCCAGCAGTCATACTTACAGGGGAGGGACTGAAGCTTTCTTT,.,TRBV6-6,TRBJ1-1,TRBD1
CASATGIGEQYF,TGTGCTAGCGCCACAGGGATCGGCGAGCAGTACTTC,.,TRBV12-5,TRBJ2-7,.
CASSRTGLDQPQHF,TGTGCCAGCAGCCGGACAGGGTTAGATCAGCCCCAGCATTTT,.,TRBV6-5,TRBJ1-5,TRBD1
CALREGPINTGELFF,TGTGCCCTAAGGGAGGGTCCTATAAACACCGGGGAGCTGTTTTTT,.,TRBV7-9,TRBJ2-2,TRBD2
CASSFRTGGSPLHF,TGTGCCAGCAGTTTTAGGACAGGGGGGTCACCCCTCCACTTT,.,TRBV27,TRBJ1-6,TRBD1
CASSVASSGDFGGGELFF,TGTGCCAGCAGCGTAGCGTCAAGCGGGGACTTTGGAGGCGGGGAGCTGTTTTTT,.,TRBV9,TRBJ2-2,TRBD2
CASSRSRESGANVLTF,TGTGCCAGCAGCCGTTCTCGGGAGTCTGGGGCCAACGTCCTGACTTTC,once,TRBV14,TRBJ2-6,.